The T cell receptor (beta chain) described here comes from a study of T-cell memory formation after mild COVID-19. Findings and caveats of the study: Memory from before infection featured some responding clones, which suggests cross-reactive memory joined. Second-wave clones that peaked on day 37 lacked confirmed SARS-CoV-2 specificity. There was a balanced CD4/CD8 profile in clones contracting day 15 to 85, and later expanders leaned CD4+.

V was cut by 5 bases and J by 1 base, with 14 bases left in between. CDR3 length equals 15 residues. Germline V gene lookup returns CDR1 SGHDN and CDR2 FVKESK. Constant-segment-primed 5'RACE gave TCR alpha and TCR beta cDNA libraries with sample barcodes and UMIs. TCRdb fed the 5' RACE reads into MiXCR, producing one record per CDR3 protein. The sample holds hundreds of thousands of distinct CDR3 sequences, 28% seen once. A word on this clonotype: What it recognizes is unknown.

Sequenced sample: PBMCs or a T cell subset sorted from them (not recorded which). The sequence was collected from an adult woman who had mild COVID-19 (a few samples of this study predate the infection). Cell type and time point are not known. The chain employs TRBV14 and TRBJ1-1; a weak D match, TRBD1 (6 bases). CDR3 in DNA: TGTGCCAGCAGCGGGGGGCGCGTAAGGAACACTGAAGCTTTCTTT. Translated: CASSGGRVRNTEAFF.